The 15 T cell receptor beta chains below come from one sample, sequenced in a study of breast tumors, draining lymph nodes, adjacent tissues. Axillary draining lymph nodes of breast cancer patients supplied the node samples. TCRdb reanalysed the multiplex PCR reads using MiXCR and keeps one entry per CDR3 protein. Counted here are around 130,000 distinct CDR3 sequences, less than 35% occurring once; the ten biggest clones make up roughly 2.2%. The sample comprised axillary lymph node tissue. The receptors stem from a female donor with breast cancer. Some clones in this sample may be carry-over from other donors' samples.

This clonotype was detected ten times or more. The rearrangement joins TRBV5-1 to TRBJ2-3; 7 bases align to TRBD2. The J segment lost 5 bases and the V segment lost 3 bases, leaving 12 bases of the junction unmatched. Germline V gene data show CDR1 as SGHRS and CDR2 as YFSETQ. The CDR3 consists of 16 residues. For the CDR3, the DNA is TGCGCCAGCAGCTCCTGGACTAGACCGGCGCAAGATACGCAGTATTTT. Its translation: CASSSWTRPAQDTQYF.

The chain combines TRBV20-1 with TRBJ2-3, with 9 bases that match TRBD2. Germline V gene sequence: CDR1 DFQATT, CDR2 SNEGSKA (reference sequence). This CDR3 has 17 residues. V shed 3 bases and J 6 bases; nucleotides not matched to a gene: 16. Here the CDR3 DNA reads TGCAGTGCTAGGTTTACAGGGGTAGCGGGGGTTGTTGATACGCAGTATTTT. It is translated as CSARFTGVAGVVDTQYF.

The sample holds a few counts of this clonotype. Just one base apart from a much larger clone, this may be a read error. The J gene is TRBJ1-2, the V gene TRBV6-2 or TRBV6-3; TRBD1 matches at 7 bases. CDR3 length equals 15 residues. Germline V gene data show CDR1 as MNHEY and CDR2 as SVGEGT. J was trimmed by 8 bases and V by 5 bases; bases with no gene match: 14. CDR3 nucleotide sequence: TGTGCCAGCAGTCATTGGACAGGCATTTACGGGGGCTACACCTTC. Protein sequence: CASSHWTGIYGGYTF.

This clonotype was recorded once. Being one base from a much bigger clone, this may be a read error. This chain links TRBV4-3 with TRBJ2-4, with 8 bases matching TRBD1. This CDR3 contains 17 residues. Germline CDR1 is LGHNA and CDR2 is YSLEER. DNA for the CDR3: TGCGCCAGCAGCCAAAACCTCGGTCAGGGGGCCAAAAACATGCAGTACTTC. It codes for CASSQNLGQGAKNMQYF.

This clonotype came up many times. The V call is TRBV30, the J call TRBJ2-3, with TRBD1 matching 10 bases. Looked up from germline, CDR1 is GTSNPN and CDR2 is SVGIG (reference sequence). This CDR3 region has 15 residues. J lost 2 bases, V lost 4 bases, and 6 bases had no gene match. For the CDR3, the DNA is TGTGCCTGGACCCGACAGGGGGCTCCCACAGATACGCAGTATTTT. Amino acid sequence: CAWTRQGAPTDTQYF.

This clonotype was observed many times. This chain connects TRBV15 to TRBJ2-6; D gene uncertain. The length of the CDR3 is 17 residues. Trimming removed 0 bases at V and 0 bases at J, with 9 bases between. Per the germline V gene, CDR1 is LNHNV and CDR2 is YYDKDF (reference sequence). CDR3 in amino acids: CATSREGALSGANVLTF. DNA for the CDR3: TGTGCCACCAGCAGAGAAGGTGCTCTCTCTGGGGCCAACGTCCTGACTTTC.

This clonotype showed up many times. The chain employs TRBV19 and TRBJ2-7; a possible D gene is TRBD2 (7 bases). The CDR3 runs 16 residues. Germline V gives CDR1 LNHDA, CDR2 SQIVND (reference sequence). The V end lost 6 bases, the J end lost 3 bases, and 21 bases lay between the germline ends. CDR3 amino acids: CASSIGTGGTYYEQYF. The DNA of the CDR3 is TGTGCCAGTAGCATCGGCACGGGGGGCACATACTACGAGCAGTACTTC. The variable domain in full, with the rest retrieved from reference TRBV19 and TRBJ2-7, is DGGITQSPKYLFRKEGQNVTLSCEQNLNHDAMYWYRQDPGQGLRLIYYSQIVNDFQKGDIAEGYSVSREKKESFPLTVTSAQKNPTAFYLCASSIGTGGTYYEQYFGPGTRLTVT.

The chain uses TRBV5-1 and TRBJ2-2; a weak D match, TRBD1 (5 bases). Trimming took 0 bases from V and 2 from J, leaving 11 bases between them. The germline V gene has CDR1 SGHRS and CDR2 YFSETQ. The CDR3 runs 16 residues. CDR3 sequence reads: CASSLDTGTNTGELFF. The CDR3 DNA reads TGCGCCAGCAGCTTGGATACAGGAACCAACACCGGGGAGCTGTTTTTT.

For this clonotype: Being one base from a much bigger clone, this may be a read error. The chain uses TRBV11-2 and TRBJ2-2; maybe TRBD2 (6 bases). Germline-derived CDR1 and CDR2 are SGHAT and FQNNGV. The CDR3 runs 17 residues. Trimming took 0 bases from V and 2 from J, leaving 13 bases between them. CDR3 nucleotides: TGTGCCAGCAGCTTAGATCTGGTAGCGGTCAACACCGGGGAGCTGTTTTTT. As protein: CASSLDLVAVNTGELFF.

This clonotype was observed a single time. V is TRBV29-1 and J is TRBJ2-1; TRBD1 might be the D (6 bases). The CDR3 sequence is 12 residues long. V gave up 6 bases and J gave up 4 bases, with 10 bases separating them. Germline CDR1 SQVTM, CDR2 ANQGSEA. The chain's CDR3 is CSVLQGYNEQFF. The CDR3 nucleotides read TGCAGCGTGCTACAGGGTTACAATGAGCAGTTCTTC.

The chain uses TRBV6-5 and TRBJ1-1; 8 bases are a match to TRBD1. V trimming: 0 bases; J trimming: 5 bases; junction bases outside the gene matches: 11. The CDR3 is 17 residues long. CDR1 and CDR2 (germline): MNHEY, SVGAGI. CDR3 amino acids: CASSYSMEQGAWTEAFF. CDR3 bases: TGTGCCAGCAGTTACTCGATGGAGCAGGGGGCTTGGACTGAAGCTTTCTTT.

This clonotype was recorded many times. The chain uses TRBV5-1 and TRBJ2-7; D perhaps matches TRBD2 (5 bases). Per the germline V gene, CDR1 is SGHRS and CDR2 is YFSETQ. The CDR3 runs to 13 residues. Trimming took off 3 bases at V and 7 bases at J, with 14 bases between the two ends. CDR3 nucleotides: TGCGCCAGCAGCTCCTATTGGGGAGAAGAGCAGTACTTC. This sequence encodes CASSSYWGEEQYF.

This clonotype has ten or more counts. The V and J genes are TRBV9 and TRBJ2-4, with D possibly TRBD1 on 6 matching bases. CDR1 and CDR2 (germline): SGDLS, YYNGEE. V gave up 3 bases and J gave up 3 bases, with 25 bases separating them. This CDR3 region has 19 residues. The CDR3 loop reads CASSEGSGGTQGGKNIQYF. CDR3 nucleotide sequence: TGTGCCAGCAGCGAGGGATCCGGTGGGACACAAGGGGGCAAAAACATTCAGTACTTC.

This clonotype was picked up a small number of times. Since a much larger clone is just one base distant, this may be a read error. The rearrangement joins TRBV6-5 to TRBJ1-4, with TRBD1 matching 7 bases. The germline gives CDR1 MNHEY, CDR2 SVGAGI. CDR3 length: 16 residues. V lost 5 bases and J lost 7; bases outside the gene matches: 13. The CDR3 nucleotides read TGTGCCAGCAGTCTGGGTCCCGGGACAGTGGGTGAAAAACTGTTTTTT. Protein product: CASSLGPGTVGEKLFF.

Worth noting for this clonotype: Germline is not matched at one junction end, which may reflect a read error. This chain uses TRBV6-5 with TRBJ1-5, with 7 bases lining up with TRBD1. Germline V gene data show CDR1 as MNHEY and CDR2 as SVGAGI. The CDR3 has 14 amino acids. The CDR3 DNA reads TGTGCCGGCAGTCCCGCCTCAGGGGGTCAGCCCCAGCATTTT. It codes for CAGSPASGGQPQHF.